These 27 T cell receptor beta chains originate from one sample sequenced in a study of blood T cell repertoires in COVID-19. TCRdb keeps only in-frame clones here, not all; method: immunoSEQ multiplex PCR. The sample holds some 250,000 clones, 80% to 90% seen once. Specimen: peripheral blood. These receptors were obtained from a woman aged 80 or over with COVID-19, enrolled during active disease.

This clone was picked up one time. This CDR3 is CASSFYSPSTDTQYF. CDR3 DNA: TGTGCCAGCAGCTTCTATTCCCCTAGCACAGATACGCAGTATTTT. The chain employs TRBV7-9 and TRBJ2-3; no definite D call. CDR1 and CDR2 (germline): SEHNR, FQNEAQ (reference sequence). Between the trimmed V and J ends, which lost 3 bases and 0 bases, there was a span of 10 bases. The CDR3 length is 15 residues.

CDR3 sequence: CASGVRGNQPQHF. CDR3 sequence (DNA): TGTGCCAGCGGTGTGAGGGGCAATCAGCCCCAGCATTTT. The J gene is TRBJ1-5, the V gene TRBV5-8; D is ambiguous. Germline V gene lookup returns CDR1 SGHTS and CDR2 YDEGEE. This CDR3 has 13 residues. V was trimmed by 7 bases and J by 2 bases, leaving 10 bases between them.

This rearrangement joins TRBV5-4 to TRBJ2-5; maybe TRBD2 (8 bases). The CDR3 is 16 amino acids. From germline, CDR1 is SGHNT and CDR2 YYREEE (reference sequence). The V end lost 4 bases, the J end lost 2 bases, and 18 bases lay between the germline ends. The CDR3 sequence is CASSAGGAGQQETQYF. Written as DNA, the CDR3 is TGTGCCAGCAGCGCGGGGGGAGCGGGACAGCAAGAGACCCAGTACTTC.

V usage is TRBV6-5 and J usage is TRBJ1-4, with D possibly TRBD1 on 6 matching bases. CDR3 length: 13 amino acids. The V gene's germline CDR1 is MNHEY and CDR2 SVGAGI. Trimming stripped 8 bases from V and 7 bases from J, with 14 bases between. For the CDR3, the DNA is TGTGCCAGCTGGGGGAGGGGGGCTGAAAAACTGTTTTTT. It yields the protein CASWGRGAEKLFF.

The V and J genes are TRBV30 and TRBJ1-2; 7 positions agree with TRBD1. The trim removed 3 bases at V and 13 bases at J, leaving 8 bases unmatched. The germline CDR1 and CDR2 sequences are GTSNPN and SVGIG (reference sequence). The CDR3 is 11 residues long. CDR3 sequence: CAWRTGLVCTF. The CDR3 bases are TGTGCCTGGAGGACAGGGCTTGTTTGCACCTTC.

In its sample, this clone was seen once. The chain employs TRBV6-5 and TRBJ1-1; TRBD1 agrees at 7 bases. The CDR3 has 15 residues. V shed 6 bases and J 0 bases; nucleotides not matched to a gene: 7. Germline V gene data show CDR1 as MNHEY and CDR2 as SVGAGI. The CDR3 protein is CASRRTGGMNTEAFF. CDR3 sequence (DNA): TGTGCCAGCAGGAGGACAGGAGGGATGAACACTGAAGCTTTCTTT.

The J gene is TRBJ1-5, the V gene TRBV6-2 or TRBV6-3, with a possible D match to TRBD1 (5 bases). The V and J ends lost 0 bases and 2 bases respectively, with 14 bases between them. The length of the CDR3 is 17 residues. Germline values: CDR1 MNHEY, CDR2 SVGEGT. CDR3 DNA: TGTGCCAGCAGTTACTCTTGGGGGGATTCCGGCAATCAGCCCCAGCATTTT. It codes for CASSYSWGDSGNQPQHF.

This clone was detected only a few times. In the same sample, other DNA sequences code for this CDR3. This chain uses TRBV5-1 with TRBJ2-1; TRBD2 aligns across 11 bases. Germline lookup yields CDR1 SGHRS and CDR2 YFSETQ. V gave up 3 bases and J gave up 5 bases; unmatched junction bases: 4. The length of the CDR3 is 15 residues. The CDR3 nucleotides are TGCGCCAGCAGCTCCGGGACTAGCGGCAACAATGAGCAGTTCTTC. It codes for CASSSGTSGNNEQFF.

This clone was found once. V and J are TRBV5-6 and TRBJ2-5, with D perhaps matching TRBD2 (6 bases). The germline V gene encodes CDR1 SGHDT and CDR2 YYEEEE. This CDR3 spans 17 amino acids. V lost 4 bases to trimming and J lost 3 bases, with 22 bases between them. The CDR3 DNA sequence: TGTGCCAGCAGCCACCCGATGGGGAGGAGGGAGAAAGAGACCCAGTACTTC. Its translation is CASSHPMGRREKETQYF.

This clone appeared a single time. The chain recombines TRBV19 with TRBJ1-5, with 11 positions matching TRBD1. CDR3 length: 15 amino acids. Unmatched junction bases numbered 8, after V lost 5 bases and J lost 8 bases. CDR1 LNHDA and CDR2 SQIVND come from the germline V gene (reference sequence). CDR3 amino acids: CASSPGQGGGEPQHF. CDR3 DNA: TGTGCCAGTAGTCCGGGACAGGGGGGCGGGGAGCCCCAGCATTTT.

The chain employs TRBV21-1 and TRBJ2-7; the D call in the table, TRBD2, was not verified against the DNA. TRBV21-1 is a pseudogene locus. The CDR3 runs to 14 residues. This CDR3 is CASSKDTGSYEQYF. DNA of the CDR3: TGTGCCAGCAGCAAAGACACGGGGTCCTACGAGCAGTACTTC.

The chain is built from TRBV28 and TRBJ1-2; no definite D call. The germline V and J ends were trimmed by 6 bases and 3 bases, with 17 bases remaining between them. The germline V gene has CDR1 MDHEN and CDR2 SYDVKM. CDR3 length: 15 amino acids. CDR3 nucleotide sequence: TGTGCCAGCAGCCCTACCGGGAAACCGTACTATGGCTACACCTTC. It codes for CASSPTGKPYYGYTF.

In nucleotides, the CDR3 is TGCGCCAGCAGCTTGGGGGACAGGGGTGAAGCTTTCTTT. This codes for CASSLGDRGEAFF. The rearrangement uses TRBV5-1 and TRBJ1-1; 10 bases agree with TRBD1. The CDR3 is 13 residues long. With V trimmed by 0 bases and J by 7 bases, 0 bases remained unmatched. From germline, CDR1 is SGHRS and CDR2 YFSETQ.

This clone was detected only a few times. This chain links TRBV12-5 with TRBJ1-4, with 7 bases aligning to TRBD1. The CDR3 consists of 15 residues. V was clipped by 5 bases and J by 8 bases; unmatched bases: 11. CDR1 is LGHNT and CDR2 is FRNRAP in the germline V gene. CDR3 in amino acids: CASGLDRVQSEKLFF. CDR3 sequence (DNA): TGTGCTAGTGGTCTCGACAGGGTTCAAAGCGAAAAACTGTTTTTT.

This clone occurred a few times. This chain uses TRBV18 with TRBJ1-3; D possibly corresponds to TRBD1 (5 bases). Germline V CDR1 and CDR2: KGHSH, LQKENI. V dropped 0 bases and J dropped 3 bases, with 9 bases sitting between them. This CDR3 contains 15 residues. The CDR3 sequence is CASSPPPTVGNTIYF. The DNA of the CDR3 is TGTGCCAGCTCACCACCGCCGACAGTTGGAAACACCATATATTTT.

The rearrangement joins TRBV2 to TRBJ1-2, with no clear D. The CDR3 runs 13 residues. V was clipped by 5 bases and J by 3 bases, with 10 bases between them. Per the germline V gene, CDR1 is SNHLY and CDR2 is FYNNEI. The CDR3 spells CASSPGEDYGYTF. In nucleotides, the CDR3 is TGTGCCAGCAGTCCGGGAGAAGACTATGGCTACACCTTC.

The chain recombines TRBV27 with TRBJ1-4; D possibly corresponds to TRBD1 (6 bases). Between the trimmed V and J ends, which lost 4 bases and 8 bases, there was a span of 20 bases. The length of the CDR3 is 16 residues. Germline CDR1 MNHEY, CDR2 SMNVEV (reference sequence). The CDR3 loop reads CASSSIGTTRGEKLFF. In DNA form, the CDR3 reads TGTGCCAGCAGTTCTATAGGGACAACGCGCGGGGAAAAACTGTTTTTT.

This clone was counted between two and nine times. The junction differs from germline at one of its ends, possibly a read error. This rearrangement joins TRBV7-7 to TRBJ2-5; the D gene is possibly TRBD1 (6 bases). CDR3 length: 14 amino acids. Germline-derived CDR1 and CDR2 are SSHAT and FNYEAQ (reference sequence). The CDR3 DNA is TGTGCTAGCAGCTTAGGGGCAGGGGCACAGACCCAGTACTTC. Translation: CASSLGAGAQTQYF.

V is TRBV5-8 and J is TRBJ1-5; D unclear. The CDR3 runs 13 residues. V lost 2 bases to trimming and J lost 5 bases, with 8 bases between them. Germline CDR1 reads SGHTS; CDR2 reads YDEGEE. The DNA for the CDR3 is TGTGCCAGCAGCTTTTCGGTCGATCAGCCCCAGCATTTT. This gives the protein CASSFSVDQPQHF.

The V gene is TRBV6-5, the J gene TRBJ2-3; 7 bases line up with TRBD2. This CDR3 contains 15 residues. V lost 1 base, J lost 5 bases, and 6 bases stayed unmatched. Per the germline V gene, CDR1 is MNHEY and CDR2 is SVGAGI. The CDR3 loop is CASSYLAGVIDTQYF. The DNA of the CDR3 is TGTGCCAGCAGTTACTTGGCGGGGGTGATAGATACGCAGTATTTT.

The chain recombines TRBV2 with TRBJ1-2, with D maybe TRBD1 (5 bases). The germline V and J ends were trimmed by 8 bases and 3 bases, with 10 bases remaining between them. The CDR3 covers 12 residues. Germline V gene data show CDR1 as SNHLY and CDR2 as FYNNEI. The CDR3 loop reads CASRRADYGYTF. The CDR3 nucleotides read TGTGCCAGCCGCAGGGCCGACTATGGCTACACCTTC.

V and J are TRBV30 and TRBJ1-2; 10 bases align to TRBD1. The germline gives CDR1 GTSNPN, CDR2 SVGIG (reference sequence). The CDR3 totals 12 residues. Unmatched junction bases numbered 3, after V lost 4 bases and J lost 7 bases. The CDR3 DNA is TGTGCCTGGACGACAGGGGGCCCTGGCTACACCTTC. Translation gives CAWTTGGPGYTF. The variable domain in full, completed from reference TRBV30 and TRBJ1-2, reads SQTIHQWPATLVQPVGSPLSLECTVEGTSNPNLYWYRQAAGRGLQLLFYSVGIGQISSEVPQNLSASRPQDRQFILSSKKLLLSDSGFYLCAWTTGGPGYTFGSGTRLTVV.

The chain joins TRBV28 to TRBJ2-2, with D perhaps TRBD1 (6 bases). Germline values: CDR1 MDHEN, CDR2 SYDVKM. Trimming cost V 6 bases and J 2 bases, with 16 bases left between them. CDR3 length: 16 residues. CDR3 DNA: TGTGCCAGCAGGCCCACCGGGACAACCAACACCGGGGAGCTGTTTTTT. It translates to CASRPTGTTNTGELFF.

The chain links TRBV30 to TRBJ1-4; perhaps TRBD1 as D (5 bases). CDR3 size: 13 residues. With 4 bases removed from V and 6 bases from J, the gap between germline ends came to 12 bases. Germline CDR1 is GTSNPN and CDR2 is SVGIG (reference sequence). CDR3 DNA sequence: TGTGCCTGGATGAGACAGCTAGATGAAAAACTGTTTTTT. This codes for CAWMRQLDEKLFF.

A word on this clone: The same CDR3 arises from other DNA sequences in this sample as well. The rearrangement uses TRBV9 and TRBJ2-1, with 11 bases matching TRBD2. After removal of 1 base from V and 3 bases from J, the junction contained 0 bases not matched to a gene. This CDR3 is built from 15 residues. The V gene's germline CDR1 is SGDLS and CDR2 YYNGEE. The CDR3 here is CASSVTSGGYNEQFF. The CDR3 bases are TGTGCCAGCAGCGTAACTAGCGGGGGCTACAATGAGCAGTTCTTC.

This clone appeared once. This chain connects TRBV5-1 to TRBJ2-3, with D maybe TRBD2 (5 bases). The CDR3 totals 16 residues. The germline gives CDR1 SGHRS, CDR2 YFSETQ. Trimming cost V 4 bases and J 0 bases, with 15 bases left between them. The CDR3, as DNA: TGCGCCAGCAGCGGCGCAGCGGCCTCTAGCACAGATACGCAGTATTTT. Translation: CASSGAAASSTDTQYF.

This chain links TRBV18 with TRBJ1-4; 9 bases fit TRBD1. The CDR3 sequence is 13 residues long. CDR1 and CDR2 (germline): KGHSH, LQKENI. Trimming removed 10 bases from V and 3 bases from J; junction bases left unmatched: 3. CDR3 loop: CATGTGPNEKLFF. The CDR3 coding sequence is TGTGCCACTGGGACAGGGCCTAATGAAAAACTGTTTTTT.